A single sample gave rise to the 20 T cell receptor beta chains below, sequenced in a study of cytomegalovirus exposure and HLA in healthy donors. PCR amplification relied on 60 Vbeta primers (plus 13 Jbeta primers). Sequencing used immunoSEQ multiplex PCR; TCRdb keeps in-frame clones, though not all of them. The sample holds about 120,000 clones, about 73% seen once. Material: PBMCs. These receptors all stem from a woman in her 30s in good health and CMV-seropositive.

This clone was detected once. V usage is TRBV28 and J usage is TRBJ2-3; D is possibly TRBD2 (7 bases). Deletions cut 7 bases from V and 2 bases from J, with 16 bases between. Germline V gene lookup returns CDR1 MDHEN and CDR2 SYDVKM. The CDR3 spans 15 residues. The CDR3 reads CASMFGGGFTDTQYF. In DNA, the CDR3 is TGTGCCAGCATGTTTGGGGGGGGCTTCACAGATACGCAGTATTTT.

The chain recombines TRBV28 with TRBJ1-6; perhaps TRBD1 as D (6 bases). The germline V gene encodes CDR1 MDHEN and CDR2 SYDVKM. This CDR3 is 14 amino acids long. Trimming took 6 bases from V and 7 from J, leaving 13 bases between them. The CDR3 coding sequence is TGTGCCAGCAGGTACAGGGATAAAAATTCACCCCTCCACTTT. This gives the protein CASRYRDKNSPLHF.

The genes are TRBV4-2 and TRBJ2-1, with D hard to call. The CDR3 runs 12 residues. The V gene lost 1 base and the J gene lost 9 bases, with 7 bases spanning the gap. Germline V lookup: CDR1 LGHNA, CDR2 YNFKEQ. CDR3 DNA: TGTGCCAGCAGCCAAGCTAGGCGTGAGCAGTTCTTC. Protein: CASSQARREQFF.

This chain uses TRBV29-1 with TRBJ2-7; weak D call: TRBD1 (6 bases). CDR1 SQVTM and CDR2 ANQGSEA come from the germline V gene. Trimming removed 5 bases from V and 4 bases from J, with 15 bases in between. CDR3 size: 13 residues. The CDR3 nucleotides read TGCAGCGTTCTGGGGGCGGGCAATTACGAGCAGTACTTC. Amino acids: CSVLGAGNYEQYF.

The gene calls are TRBV10-3 and TRBJ1-3; no clear D. V was trimmed by 10 bases and J by 8 bases, leaving 24 bases between them. Germline lookup yields CDR1 ENHRY and CDR2 SYGVKD. The CDR3 sequence is 15 residues long. The CDR3 sequence: CATSSQRVEAYTIYF. The CDR3 nucleotides are TGTGCCACTTCCTCCCAGCGCGTGGAGGCCTACACCATATATTTT.

The rearrangement uses TRBV28 and TRBJ2-7, with D possibly TRBD1 on 6 matching bases. The V and J ends lost 4 bases and 0 bases respectively, with 16 bases between them. The germline CDR1 and CDR2 sequences are MDHEN and SYDVKM. The CDR3 covers 16 residues. CDR3 nucleotides: TGTGCCAGCAGTTCCGCAGGGGCGCGAAGCTCCTACGAGCAGTACTTC. Translation: CASSSAGARSSYEQYF.

The J gene is TRBJ2-5, the V gene TRBV4-3, with TRBD2 identical over 9 bases. Trimming cost V 1 base and J 1 base; bases outside gene matches: 7. CDR1 is LGHNA and CDR2 is YSLEER in the germline V gene. The CDR3 contains 17 residues. CDR3 nucleotide sequence: TGCGCCAGCAGCCAAGGCTTTAATAGCGGGGGCCAAGAGACCCAGTACTTC. This codes for CASSQGFNSGGQETQYF.

This clone was detected a few times. The V call is TRBV6-5, the J call TRBJ1-2; possibly TRBD1 for D (5 bases). Germline V CDR1 and CDR2: MNHEY, SVGAGI. Deletions cut 5 bases from V and 4 bases from J, with 14 bases between. The CDR3 is 14 amino acids. The DNA for the CDR3 is TGTGCCAGCAGTGCGGAGGGACCTACCTATGGCTACACCTTC. Translated: CASSAEGPTYGYTF.

V gene TRBV5-4 combines with J gene TRBJ2-5; 11 nucleotides agree with TRBD2. Gene TRBJ2-7 matches the end of the DNA better, so the J call may be wrong. Germline V gene data show CDR1 as SGHNT and CDR2 as YYREEE (reference sequence). The CDR3 covers 16 residues. CDR3 nucleotides: TGTGCCAGGGAATTTAGCGGGGGGGGTCGAAAGGGCGAGCAGTACTTC. This sequence encodes CAREFSGGGRKGEQYF.

The V gene is TRBV18, the J gene TRBJ1-4; TRBD1 might be the D (5 bases). The ends were cut back, 3 bases at V and 4 bases at J, with 9 bases in the middle. This CDR3 is 14 amino acids long. Germline lookup yields CDR1 KGHSH and CDR2 LQKENI. The CDR3 bases are TGTGCCAGCTCACCTGCGCAGGGTAATGAAAAACTGTTTTTT. Protein sequence: CASSPAQGNEKLFF.

The chain recombines TRBV28 with TRBJ1-6, with TRBD1 matching 10 bases. CDR3 length: 15 amino acids. With 8 bases clipped from V and 5 bases from J, the junction kept 6 bases outside the gene matches. Per germline, CDR1 MDHEN and CDR2 SYDVKM. CDR3 DNA sequence: TGTGCCAGCGGACTCGGGACAGGGGATAATTCACCCCTCCACTTT. Protein product: CASGLGTGDNSPLHF. Filled out from reference TRBV28 and TRBJ1-6, the complete variable domain reads DVKVTQSSRYLVKRTGEKVFLECVQDMDHENMFWYRQDPGLGLRLIYFSYDVKMKEKGDIPEGYSVSREKKERFSLILESASTNQTSMYLCASGLGTGDNSPLHFGNGTRLTVT.

The sample holds one count of this clone. The V call is TRBV2, the J call TRBJ2-7; 8 nucleotides agree with TRBD1. The germline V gene encodes CDR1 SNHLY and CDR2 FYNNEI. The CDR3 runs 14 residues. Trimming removed 4 bases from V and 4 bases from J; junction bases left unmatched: 6. CDR3 in amino acids: CASSARTGFYEQYF. Written as DNA, the CDR3 is TGTGCCAGCAGTGCGAGGACAGGGTTTTACGAGCAGTACTTC.

The chain couples TRBV28 to TRBJ2-1, with D possibly TRBD1 on 7 matching bases. The CDR3 runs to 14 residues. In germline, CDR1 is MDHEN, CDR2 SYDVKM. V shed 6 bases and J shed 8 bases, with 17 bases lying between them. The DNA of the CDR3 is TGTGCCAGCAGGCTCTGGCAGGGGGGTGATGAGCAGTTCTTC. This sequence encodes CASRLWQGGDEQFF.

The chain has TRBV7-9 and TRBJ2-1, with D perhaps TRBD2 (5 bases). The CDR3 length is 11 residues. CDR1 is SEHNR, CDR2 FQNEAQ, per germline (reference sequence). The V gene lost 6 bases and the J gene lost 6 bases, with 6 bases spanning the gap. CDR3 DNA: TGTGCCAGCAGAACTAGCAATGAGCAGTTCTTC. Amino acids: CASRTSNEQFF.

The table lists this clone with a count of one. In nucleotides, the CDR3 is TGTGCCAGTAGTATTGACAGGAAAGAGACCCAGTACTTC. It encodes CASSIDRKETQYF. The chain links TRBV19 to TRBJ2-5; maybe TRBD1 (6 bases). CDR1 and CDR2 (germline): LNHDA, SQIVND (reference sequence). CDR3 length: 13 amino acids. V was cut by 3 bases and J by 3 bases, with 8 bases left in between.

V and J are TRBV19 and TRBJ2-2, with unresolved D. The CDR3 consists of 15 residues. V gave up 0 bases and J gave up 6 bases, with 11 bases separating them. Looked up from germline, CDR1 is LNHDA and CDR2 is SQIVND (reference sequence). CDR3 sequence: CASSIDRWAAGELFF. The CDR3 DNA reads as TGTGCCAGTAGTATAGACCGGTGGGCCGCCGGGGAGCTGTTTTTT.

This rearrangement joins TRBV7-9 to TRBJ2-2, with 7 bases lining up with TRBD1. With 1 base clipped from V and 4 bases from J, the junction kept 6 bases outside the gene matches. Per germline, CDR1 SEHNR and CDR2 FQNEAQ (reference sequence). The CDR3 consists of 16 residues. The chain's CDR3 is CASSLGTGLGTGELFF. The CDR3 coding sequence is TGTGCCAGCAGCTTAGGGACAGGCCTCGGCACCGGGGAGCTGTTTTTT.

The rearrangement joins TRBV5-5 to TRBJ2-7; D uncertain. Germline V lookup: CDR1 SGHKS, CDR2 YYEKEE (reference sequence). V lost 4 bases to trimming and J lost 7 bases, with 15 bases between them. This CDR3 is built from 13 residues. CDR3 nucleotide sequence: TGTGCCAGCAGCATCCAGCGAGAAGGAGAGCAGTACTTC. It encodes CASSIQREGEQYF.

The rearrangement links TRBV28 to TRBJ2-7; maybe TRBD2 (6 bases). There are 14 residues in the CDR3. V lost 5 bases and J lost 1, with 12 bases in between. The germline V gene encodes CDR1 MDHEN and CDR2 SYDVKM. The CDR3 reads CASSHFAGSYEQYF. DNA of the CDR3: TGTGCCAGCAGTCACTTTGCGGGGTCCTACGAGCAGTACTTC.

The V and J genes are TRBV28 and TRBJ2-5, with a weak D call TRBD2 (5 bases). From germline, CDR1 is MDHEN and CDR2 SYDVKM. Trimming cost V 4 bases and J 2 bases, with 11 bases left between them. This CDR3 spans 14 amino acids. CDR3 bases: TGTGCCAGCAGTTCGGGGAGAGTACAAGAGACCCAGTACTTC. Amino acid sequence: CASSSGRVQETQYF.